Below, one TCR beta chain is given with its context. With 4 bases removed from V and 2 bases from J, the gap between germline ends came to 13 bases. Germline assignment: CDR1 KGHDR and CDR2 SFDVKD. CDR3 length: 15 residues. In the original workflow: Reference gene primer amplification gave nucleated cell count estimates. Assay: immunoSEQ multiplex PCR; the TCRdb copy retains only in-frame clones and omits some. That table gives V, J and clone size, and the DNA gave D and trimming. This sample has roughly 59,000 clones; roughly four fifths occur once, and the top ten carry roughly 9.8%. These data originate in a study of blood T cell repertoires in COVID-19. Across the study: Samples came from the United States, Italy and Spain, spanning acute and convalescent COVID-19. PBMCs, B-cell-depleted T cells, or T cells were the source of the cDNA or gDNA that made up the material.

This TCR came from a human donor in a cohort sampled during active COVID-19. The sample taken for sequencing was peripheral blood. V is TRBV24-1 and J is TRBJ2-5; D perhaps matches TRBD1 (6 bases). CDR3 nucleotides: TGTGCCACCAGTGAGCCTAGGACAGAGCAAGAGACCCAGTACTTC. As protein: CATSEPRTEQETQYF.